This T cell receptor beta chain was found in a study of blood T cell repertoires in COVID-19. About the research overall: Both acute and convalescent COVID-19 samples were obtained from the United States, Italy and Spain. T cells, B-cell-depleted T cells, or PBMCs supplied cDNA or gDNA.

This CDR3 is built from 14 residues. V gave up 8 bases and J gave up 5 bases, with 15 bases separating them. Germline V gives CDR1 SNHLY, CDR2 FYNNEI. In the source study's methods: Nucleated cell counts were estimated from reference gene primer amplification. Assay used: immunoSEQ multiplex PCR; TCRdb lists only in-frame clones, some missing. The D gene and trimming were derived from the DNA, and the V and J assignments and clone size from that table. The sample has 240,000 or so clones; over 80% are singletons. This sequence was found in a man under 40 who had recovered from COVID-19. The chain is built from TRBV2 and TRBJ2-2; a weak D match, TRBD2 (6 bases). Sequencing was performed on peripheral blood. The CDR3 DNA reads TGTGCCAGCTGCTGGGACTTGACTACCGGGGAGCTGTTTTTT. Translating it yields CASCWDLTTGELFF. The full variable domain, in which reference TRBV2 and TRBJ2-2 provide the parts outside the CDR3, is EPEVTQTPSHQVTQMGQEVILRCVPISNHLYFYWYRQILGQKVEFLVSFYNNEISEKSEIFDDQFSVERPDGSNFTLKIRSTKLEDSAMYFCASCWDLTTGELFFGEGSRLTVL.